The T cell receptor beta chain under discussion was sequenced for a study of early T cells in non-severe SARS-CoV-2 infection. TCRdb independently ran MiXCR on the 5' RACE reads; one entry per CDR3 protein. Altogether roughly 50,000 distinct CDR3 sequences are present, 5.6% being singletons, with the ten largest covering under 5%. The CDR3 sequence is 17 residues long. V was clipped by 0 bases and J by 0 bases, with 15 bases between them. Germline CDR1 SGHKS, CDR2 YYEKEE (reference sequence). This clonotype was detected many times. This receptor was obtained from an adult who was a healthcare worker with PCR-confirmed SARS-CoV-2 infection or an uninfected control (not recorded which). Input material: whole blood. J is TRBJ1-2 and V is TRBV5-5; D is ambiguous. CDR3 protein: CASSLAGGNSANYGYTF. CDR3 coding DNA: TGTGCCAGCAGCTTGGCCGGAGGGAACTCAGCTAACTATGGCTACACCTTC.